This TCR beta chain was sequenced in a study of Ad26.COV2.S vaccination and SARS-CoV-2 variants. Study in general: Administration of Ad26.COV2.S was intramuscular, either once or twice 56 days apart. Regarding the study as a whole: TCR breadth and depth analyses may have underestimated total T cell responses. Higher spike-specific TCR breadth was found in vaccine recipients than in placebo recipients.

Per germline, CDR1 MNHEY and CDR2 SMNVEV (reference sequence). The CDR3 is made up of 15 amino acids. Trimming removed 1 base from V and 3 bases from J, with 10 bases in between. Some clones are missing from TCRdb's copy, which holds only in-frame ones; the method was immunoSEQ multiplex PCR. This repertoire shows 380,000 or so clones, about 83% found once; its top ten account for about 7.1%. This clone was picked up a small number of times. Antigen specificity is unknown. This sample's treatment: about 20 received Ad26.COV2.S at low or high dose, single or two shots; about 5 received placebo; per-sample allocation not given. Following the first vaccine or placebo injection, samples were taken on day 63. The shot given was an Ad26 vector that makes Wuhan-strain SARS-CoV-2 spike.

This chain joins TRBV27 and TRBJ1-5; perhaps TRBD1 as D (5 bases). This clonotype was sampled from a person aged 18-60 years who received the Ad26.COV2.S COVID-19 vaccine or a placebo. The sequencing used peripheral blood, collected in a trial of Ad26.COV2.S vaccine versus placebo. CDR3 in amino acids: CASSLFSGNNQPQHF. For the CDR3, the DNA is TGTGCCAGCAGTTTATTTTCAGGGAACAATCAGCCCCAGCATTTT.